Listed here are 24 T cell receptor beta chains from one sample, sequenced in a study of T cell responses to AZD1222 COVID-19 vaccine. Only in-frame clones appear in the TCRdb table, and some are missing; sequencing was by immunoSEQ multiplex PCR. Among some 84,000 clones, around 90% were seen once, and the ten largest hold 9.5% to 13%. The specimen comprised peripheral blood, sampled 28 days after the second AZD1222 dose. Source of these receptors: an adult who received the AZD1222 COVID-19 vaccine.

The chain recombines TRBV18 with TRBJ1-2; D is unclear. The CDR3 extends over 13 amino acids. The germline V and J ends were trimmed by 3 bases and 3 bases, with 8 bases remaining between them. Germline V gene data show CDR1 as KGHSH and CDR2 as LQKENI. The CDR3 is CASSPVVDYGYTF. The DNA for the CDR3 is TGTGCCAGCTCACCGGTGGTGGACTATGGCTACACCTTC.

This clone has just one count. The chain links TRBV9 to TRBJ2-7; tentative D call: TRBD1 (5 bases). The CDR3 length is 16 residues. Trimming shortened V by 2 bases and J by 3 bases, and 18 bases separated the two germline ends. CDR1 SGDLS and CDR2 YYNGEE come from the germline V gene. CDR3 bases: TGTGCCAGCAGCGTTGAAACAGGAGCCCCCTTCTACGAGCAGTACTTC. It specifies CASSVETGAPFYEQYF.

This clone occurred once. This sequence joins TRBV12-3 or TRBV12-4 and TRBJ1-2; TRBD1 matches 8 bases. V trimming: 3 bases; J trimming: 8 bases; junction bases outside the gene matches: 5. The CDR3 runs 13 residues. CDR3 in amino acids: CASSFQGAGGYTF. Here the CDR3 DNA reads TGTGCCAGCAGTTTCCAGGGGGCTGGGGGCTACACCTTC.

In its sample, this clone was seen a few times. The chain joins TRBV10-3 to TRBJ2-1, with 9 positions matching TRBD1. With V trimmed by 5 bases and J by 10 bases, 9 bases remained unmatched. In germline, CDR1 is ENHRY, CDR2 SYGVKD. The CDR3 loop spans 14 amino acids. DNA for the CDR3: TGTGCCATCAGTCTGGGACAGGGTATAGGGGAGCAGTTCTTC. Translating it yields CAISLGQGIGEQFF.

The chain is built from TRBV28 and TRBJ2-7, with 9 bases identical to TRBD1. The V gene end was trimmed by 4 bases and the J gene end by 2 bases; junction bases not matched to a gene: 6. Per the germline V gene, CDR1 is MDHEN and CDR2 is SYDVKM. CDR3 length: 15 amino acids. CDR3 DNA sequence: TGTGCCAGCAGTTCGACAGGGGGGGCCCCCTACGAGCAGTACTTC. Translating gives CASSSTGGAPYEQYF.

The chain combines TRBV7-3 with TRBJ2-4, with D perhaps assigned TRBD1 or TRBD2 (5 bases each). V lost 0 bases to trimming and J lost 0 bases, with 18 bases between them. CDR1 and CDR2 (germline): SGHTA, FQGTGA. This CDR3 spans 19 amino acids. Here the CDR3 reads CASSLTGGDSKLAKNIQYF. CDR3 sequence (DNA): TGTGCCAGCAGCTTAACTGGGGGAGATTCGAAACTAGCCAAAAACATTCAGTACTTC.

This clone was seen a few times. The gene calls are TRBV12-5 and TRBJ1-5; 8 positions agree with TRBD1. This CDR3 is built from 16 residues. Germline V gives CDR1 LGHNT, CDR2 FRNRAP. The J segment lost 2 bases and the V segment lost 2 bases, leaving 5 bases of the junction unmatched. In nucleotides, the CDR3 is TGTGCTAGTGGTTTGACAGGGGGGAGTGGCAATCAGCCCCAGCATTTT. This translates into CASGLTGGSGNQPQHF.

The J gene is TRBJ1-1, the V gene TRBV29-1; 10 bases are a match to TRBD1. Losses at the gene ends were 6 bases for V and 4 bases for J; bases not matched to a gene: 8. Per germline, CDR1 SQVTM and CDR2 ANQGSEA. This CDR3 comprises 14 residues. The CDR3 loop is CSVETGGAGTEAFF. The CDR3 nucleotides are TGCAGCGTGGAGACAGGGGGCGCGGGCACTGAAGCTTTCTTT.

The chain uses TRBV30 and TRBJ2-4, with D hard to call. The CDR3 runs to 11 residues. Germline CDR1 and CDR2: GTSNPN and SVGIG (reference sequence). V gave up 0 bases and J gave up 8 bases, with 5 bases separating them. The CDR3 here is CAWSVSDIQYF. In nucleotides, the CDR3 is TGTGCCTGGAGTGTTTCAGACATTCAGTACTTC.

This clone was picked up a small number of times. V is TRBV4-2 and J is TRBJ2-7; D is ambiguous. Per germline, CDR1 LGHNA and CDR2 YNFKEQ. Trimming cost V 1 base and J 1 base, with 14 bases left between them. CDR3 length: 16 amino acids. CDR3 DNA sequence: TGTGCCAGCAGCCAAGCCGCCGGCGACACTTCCTACGAGCAGTACTTC. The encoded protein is CASSQAAGDTSYEQYF.

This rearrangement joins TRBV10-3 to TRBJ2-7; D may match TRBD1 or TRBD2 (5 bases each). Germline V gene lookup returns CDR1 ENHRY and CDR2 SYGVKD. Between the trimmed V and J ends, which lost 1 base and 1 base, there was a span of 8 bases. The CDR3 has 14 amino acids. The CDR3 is CAISEYGGSYEQYF. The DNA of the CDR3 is TGTGCCATCAGTGAGTATGGGGGTTCCTACGAGCAGTACTTC.

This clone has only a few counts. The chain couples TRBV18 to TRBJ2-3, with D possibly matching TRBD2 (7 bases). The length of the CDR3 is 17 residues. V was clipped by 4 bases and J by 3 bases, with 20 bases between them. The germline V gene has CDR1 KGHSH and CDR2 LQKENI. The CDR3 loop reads CASSRQSPGGSTDTQYF. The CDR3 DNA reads TGTGCCAGCTCACGACAAAGTCCGGGGGGCTCAACAGATACGCAGTATTTT.

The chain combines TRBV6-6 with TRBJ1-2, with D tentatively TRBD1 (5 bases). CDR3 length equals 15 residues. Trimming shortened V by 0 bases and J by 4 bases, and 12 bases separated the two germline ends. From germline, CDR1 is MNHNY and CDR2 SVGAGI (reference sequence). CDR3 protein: CASSYSVGGFYGYTF. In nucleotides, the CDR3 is TGTGCCAGCAGTTACTCAGTCGGGGGGTTCTATGGCTACACCTTC.

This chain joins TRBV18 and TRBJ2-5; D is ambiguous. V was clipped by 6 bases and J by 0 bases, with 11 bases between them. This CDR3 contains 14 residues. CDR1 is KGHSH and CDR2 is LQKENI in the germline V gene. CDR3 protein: CASSPTSDQETQYF. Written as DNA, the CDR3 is TGTGCCAGCTCCCCCACCAGTGACCAAGAGACCCAGTACTTC.

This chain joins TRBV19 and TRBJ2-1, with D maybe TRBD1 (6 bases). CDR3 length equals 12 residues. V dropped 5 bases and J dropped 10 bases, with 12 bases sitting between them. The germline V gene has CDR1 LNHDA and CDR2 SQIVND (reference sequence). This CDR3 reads CASSYQGKEQFF. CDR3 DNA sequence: TGTGCCAGTAGTTACCAGGGGAAGGAGCAGTTCTTC. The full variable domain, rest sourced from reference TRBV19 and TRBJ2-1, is DGGITQSPKYLFRKEGQNVTLSCEQNLNHDAMYWYRQDPGQGLRLIYYSQIVNDFQKGDIAEGYSVSREKKESFPLTVTSAQKNPTAFYLCASSYQGKEQFFGPGTRLTVL.

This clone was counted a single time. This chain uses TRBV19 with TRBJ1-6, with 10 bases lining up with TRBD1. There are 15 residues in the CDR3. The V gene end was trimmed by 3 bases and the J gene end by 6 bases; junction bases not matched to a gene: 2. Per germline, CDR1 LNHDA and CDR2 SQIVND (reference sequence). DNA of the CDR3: TGTGCCAGTAGTATGGGACAGGGGACTAATTCACCCCTCCACTTT. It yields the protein CASSMGQGTNSPLHF.

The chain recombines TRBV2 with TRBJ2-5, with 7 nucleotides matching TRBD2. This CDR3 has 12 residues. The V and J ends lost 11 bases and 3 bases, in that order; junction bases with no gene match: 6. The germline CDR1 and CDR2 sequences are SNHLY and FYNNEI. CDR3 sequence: CAWGGRKETQYF. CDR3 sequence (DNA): TGTGCCTGGGGGGGGAGAAAAGAGACCCAGTACTTC.

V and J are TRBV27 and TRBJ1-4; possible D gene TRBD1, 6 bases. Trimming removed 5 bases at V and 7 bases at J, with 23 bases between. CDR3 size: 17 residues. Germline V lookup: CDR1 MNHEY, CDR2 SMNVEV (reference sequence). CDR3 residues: CASSQQGFVALGEKLFF. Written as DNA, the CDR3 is TGTGCCAGCAGTCAGCAGGGGTTTGTGGCTCTAGGTGAAAAACTGTTTTTT. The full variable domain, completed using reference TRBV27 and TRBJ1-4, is EAQVTQNPRYLITVTGKKLTVTCSQNMNHEYMSWYRQDPGLGLRQIYYSMNVEVTDKGDVPEGYKVSRKEKRNFPLILESPSPNQTSLYFCASSQQGFVALGEKLFFGSGTQLSVL.

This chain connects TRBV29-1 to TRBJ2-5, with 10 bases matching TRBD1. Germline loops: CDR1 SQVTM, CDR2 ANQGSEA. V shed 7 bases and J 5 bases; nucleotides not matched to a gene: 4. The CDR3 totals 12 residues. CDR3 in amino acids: CSAGDRGETQYF. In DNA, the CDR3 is TGCAGCGCCGGGGACAGGGGTGAGACCCAGTACTTC.

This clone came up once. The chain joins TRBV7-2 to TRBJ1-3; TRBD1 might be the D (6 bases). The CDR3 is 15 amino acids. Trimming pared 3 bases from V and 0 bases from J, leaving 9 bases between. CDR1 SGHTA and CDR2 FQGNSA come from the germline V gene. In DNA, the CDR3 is TGTGCCAGCAGCTTCGGGGGCCGCTCTGGAAACACCATATATTTT. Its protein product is CASSFGGRSGNTIYF. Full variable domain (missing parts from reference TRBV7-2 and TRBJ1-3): GAGVSQSPSNKVTEKGKDVELRCDPISGHTALYWYRQSLGQGLEFLIYFQGNSAPDKSGLPSDRFSAERTGGSVSTLTIQRTQQEDSAVYLCASSFGGRSGNTIYFGEGSWLTVV.

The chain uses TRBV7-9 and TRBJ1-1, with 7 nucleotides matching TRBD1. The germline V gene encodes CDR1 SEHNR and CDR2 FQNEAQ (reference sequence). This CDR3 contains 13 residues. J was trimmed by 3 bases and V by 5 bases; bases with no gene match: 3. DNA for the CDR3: TGTGCCAGCAGCACACAGGGGCACACTGAAGCTTTCTTT. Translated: CASSTQGHTEAFF.

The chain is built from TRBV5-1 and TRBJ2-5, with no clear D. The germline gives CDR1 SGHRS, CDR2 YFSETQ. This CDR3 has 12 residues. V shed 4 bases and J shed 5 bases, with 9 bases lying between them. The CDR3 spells CASSPLGETQYF. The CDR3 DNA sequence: TGCGCCAGCAGCCCCCTTGGGGAGACCCAGTACTTC.

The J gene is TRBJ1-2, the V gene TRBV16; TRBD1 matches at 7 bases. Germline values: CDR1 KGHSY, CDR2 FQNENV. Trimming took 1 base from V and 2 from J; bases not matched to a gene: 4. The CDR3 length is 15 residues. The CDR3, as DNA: TGTGCCAGCAGCCAATATGCAGGGGGGAACTATGGCTACACCTTC. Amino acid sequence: CASSQYAGGNYGYTF.

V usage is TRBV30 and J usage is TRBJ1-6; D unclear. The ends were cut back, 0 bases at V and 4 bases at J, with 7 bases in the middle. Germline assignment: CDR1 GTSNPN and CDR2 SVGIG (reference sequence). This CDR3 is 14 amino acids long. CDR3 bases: TGTGCCTGGAGTGTTACGAGTTATAATTCACCCCTCCACTTT. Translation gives CAWSVTSYNSPLHF.